This entry concerns a single TCR beta chain. The data originate from a study of blood T cell repertoires in COVID-19. As for the study in general: There were acute and convalescent COVID-19 samples, and they came from the United States, Italy and Spain.

The germline gives CDR1 SGHNT, CDR2 YYREEE (reference sequence). V lost 4 bases, J lost 4 bases, and 4 bases stayed unmatched. The CDR3 runs 14 residues. Method: immunoSEQ multiplex PCR; TCRdb's copy keeps in-frame clones and lacks some. The sample lists 150,000 to 200,000 clones; around 81% were seen once. What was sequenced was peripheral blood. V and J are TRBV5-4 and TRBJ1-4; 7 bases line up with TRBD1. This TCR was recovered from a man aged 65 to 79 with active or convalescent COVID-19. CDR3 residues: CASSRDSLNEKLFF. The DNA of the CDR3 is TGTGCCAGCAGCAGGGACAGTCTTAATGAAAAACTGTTTTTT.